A selection of T cell receptor beta chains follows, all from one sample in a study of CD8+ T cells in alopecia areata. TCRdb's copy holds only in-frame clones and misses some; the assay was immunoSEQ multiplex PCR. The data contain over 150,000 clones, less than 80% of them singletons. The material was CD4+ T cells sorted from blood, obtained at week 24, from a patient treated with tofacitinib. Receptors originate from a human donor with alopecia areata. Each CDR3 is given with its conserved first and last residue. Fields, in order: J gene, V gene, clone size, D gene, CDR3 protein, CDR3 DNA. D genes are given only for firm matches. The listing skips clone size in some rows; elsewhere it reads once, few, many or a size class.

J gene: TRBJ1-2; V gene: TRBV2; clone size: few; D gene: TRBD1; CDR3 protein: CARSKGQADYGYTF; CDR3 DNA: TGTGCCAGGTCGAAGGGACAGGCTGACTATGGCTACACCTTC
J gene: TRBJ1-1; V gene: TRBV19; clone size: .; D gene: .; CDR3 protein: CASSVKRNTEAFF; CDR3 DNA: TGTGCCAGTAGCGTCAAAAGGAACACTGAAGCTTTCTTT
J gene: TRBJ1-2; V gene: TRBV29-1; clone size: few; D gene: TRBD1; CDR3 protein: CSVETTGGNYGYTF; CDR3 DNA: TGCAGCGTTGAAACGACAGGGGGTAACTATGGCTACACCTTC
J gene: TRBJ2-5; V gene: TRBV29-1; clone size: .; D gene: TRBD2; CDR3 protein: CSVAGRAQETQYF; CDR3 DNA: TGCAGCGTCGCCGGGAGGGCCCAAGAGACCCAGTACTTC
J gene: TRBJ1-2; V gene: TRBV20-1; clone size: .; D gene: TRBD1; CDR3 protein: CSATGGYGYTF; CDR3 DNA: TGCAGTGCTACAGGGGGCTATGGCTACACCTTC
J gene: TRBJ2-1; V gene: TRBV29-1; clone size: .; D gene: .; CDR3 protein: CSVRTVSYNEQFF; CDR3 DNA: TGCAGCGTTCGGACTGTATCCTACAATGAGCAGTTCTTC
J gene: TRBJ1-5; V gene: TRBV29-1; clone size: .; D gene: .; CDR3 protein: CSVLLGGGNQPQHF; CDR3 DNA: TGCAGCGTACTACTTGGAGGGGGCAATCAGCCCCAGCATTTT
J gene: TRBJ1-1; V gene: TRBV4-1; clone size: .; D gene: .; CDR3 protein: CASSQVENTEAFF; CDR3 DNA: TGCGCCAGCAGCCAAGTGGAGAACACTGAAGCTTTCTTT
J gene: TRBJ2-5; V gene: TRBV5-6; clone size: .; D gene: TRBD1; CDR3 protein: CASRVGQGETQYF; CDR3 DNA: TGTGCCAGCAGAGTCGGACAGGGTGAGACCCAGTACTTC
J gene: TRBJ1-5; V gene: TRBV29-1; clone size: once; D gene: .; CDR3 protein: CSVGGVNQPQHF; CDR3 DNA: TGCAGCGTGGGGGGGGTCAATCAGCCCCAGCATTTT
J gene: TRBJ1-6; V gene: TRBV23-1; clone size: .; D gene: TRBD1; CDR3 protein: CASRRDRGPVMGSPLHF; CDR3 DNA: TGCGCCAGCAGACGAGACAGGGGGCCAGTAATGGGGTCACCCCTCCACTTT
J gene: TRBJ1-1; V gene: TRBV10-3; clone size: .; D gene: .; CDR3 protein: CAISDQENTEAFF; CDR3 DNA: TGTGCCATCAGTGATCAGGAGAACACTGAAGCTTTCTTT
J gene: TRBJ1-5; V gene: TRBV27; clone size: .; D gene: .; CDR3 protein: CASTTGGNQPQHF; CDR3 DNA: TGTGCCAGCACCACAGGAGGTAATCAGCCCCAGCATTTT
J gene: TRBJ1-1; V gene: TRBV6-5; clone size: .; D gene: TRBD1; CDR3 protein: CASSPVTGGTEAFF; CDR3 DNA: TGTGCCAGCAGCCCCGTGACAGGGGGCACTGAAGCTTTCTTT
J gene: TRBJ1-1; V gene: TRBV7-2; clone size: .; D gene: .; CDR3 protein: CASSPTHYEAFF; CDR3 DNA: TGTGCCAGCAGCCCCACTCATTATGAAGCTTTCTTT
J gene: TRBJ1-1; V gene: TRBV30; clone size: .; D gene: .; CDR3 protein: CAWSVGSNTEAFF; CDR3 DNA: TGTGCCTGGAGTGTAGGCTCGAACACTGAAGCTTTCTTT
J gene: TRBJ2-7; V gene: TRBV6-5; clone size: .; D gene: TRBD2; CDR3 protein: CASSPPGLAGAARYF; CDR3 DNA: TGTGCCAGCAGTCCACCTGGACTAGCGGGGGCCGCTCGGTACTTC
J gene: TRBJ2-1; V gene: TRBV29-1; clone size: .; D gene: .; CDR3 protein: CSGESQNTIINEQFF; CDR3 DNA: TGCAGCGGCGAGAGCCAGAATACAATCATCAATGAGCAGTTCTTC
J gene: TRBJ2-5; V gene: TRBV29-1; clone size: few; D gene: .; CDR3 protein: CSVDREYQETQYF; CDR3 DNA: TGCAGCGTTGATAGAGAATACCAAGAGACCCAGTACTTC
J gene: TRBJ1-1; V gene: TRBV5-1; clone size: .; D gene: TRBD1; CDR3 protein: CASSPVGTGDGEAFF; CDR3 DNA: TGCGCCAGCAGCCCAGTGGGGACAGGGGATGGAGAAGCTTTCTTT
J gene: TRBJ1-2; V gene: TRBV30; clone size: once; D gene: TRBD1; CDR3 protein: CAWSTGGADGYTF; CDR3 DNA: TGTGCCTGGAGCACAGGGGGCGCGGATGGCTACACCTTC
J gene: TRBJ2-1; V gene: TRBV2; clone size: .; D gene: TRBD2; CDR3 protein: CASSEARGGEQFF; CDR3 DNA: TGTGCCAGCAGTGAGGCCCGGGGGGGTGAGCAGTTCTTC
J gene: TRBJ2-3; V gene: TRBV29-1; clone size: .; D gene: TRBD1; CDR3 protein: CSTDGGTGYTDTQYF; CDR3 DNA: TGCAGCACGGACGGGGGGACAGGGTACACAGATACGCAGTATTTT
J gene: TRBJ2-1; V gene: TRBV6-5; clone size: .; D gene: TRBD1; CDR3 protein: CASSYARTGGLDEQFF; CDR3 DNA: TGTGCCAGCAGTTACGCCCGGACAGGGGGCCTGGATGAGCAGTTCTTC
J gene: TRBJ2-5; V gene: TRBV27; clone size: .; D gene: TRBD2; CDR3 protein: CASSPQRTSGTQETQYF; CDR3 DNA: TGTGCCAGCAGTCCCCAGCGGACTAGCGGGACCCAAGAGACCCAGTACTTC